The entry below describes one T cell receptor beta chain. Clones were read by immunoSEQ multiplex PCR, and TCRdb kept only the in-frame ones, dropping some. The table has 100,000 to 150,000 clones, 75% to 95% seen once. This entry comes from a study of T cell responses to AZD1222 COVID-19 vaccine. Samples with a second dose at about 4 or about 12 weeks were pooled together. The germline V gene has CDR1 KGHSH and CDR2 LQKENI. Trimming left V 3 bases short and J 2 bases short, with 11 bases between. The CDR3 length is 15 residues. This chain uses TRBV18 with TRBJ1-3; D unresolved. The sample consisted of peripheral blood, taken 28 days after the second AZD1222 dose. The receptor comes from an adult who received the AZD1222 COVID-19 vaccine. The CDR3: CASSPPSVAGNTIYF. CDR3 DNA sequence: TGTGCCAGCTCACCCCCCAGTGTGGCTGGAAACACCATATATTTT.